The entry that follows covers one T cell receptor beta chain sequence. It lacks a known antigen. An end of the junction differs from the germline gene, which may be a read error. The data were taken from a study of blood T cells in healthy people across ages (dated by TCRdb to between 2015 and 2017). For the wider study: In model experiments, roughly one uniquely barcoded TCR beta cDNA molecule per two T cells was captured by template switching. To avoid experimental bias, donors of different ages were randomly spread across the sequencing lanes. Using the same blood draw, the study looked at two additional independent replicas of 1 million unique cDNA reads for two donors, one aged 18 to 29 and the other aged 80 or older. To track age-related changes in TCR beta repertoire diversity, the study relied on deep sequencing normalized with unique cDNA molecular identifiers. Donors were grouped into four age groups: young (average roughly 16 years), middle-aged (39), aged (roughly 62) and long-lived (roughly 80). The paper's findings and limits, for the study overall: Observed TCR beta diversity per million T cells fell roughly linearly with age, and a significant reduction was already apparent by age about 43. The CMV infection status of donors was not known, potentially confounding age-related changes in expanded clonotypes. Compared with the aged group, the long-lived group had more naive CD4+ T cells, fewer expanded clones and increased TCR diversity, a pattern suggesting age selection. Bulk unsorted PBMC profiling prevented conclusive comparison of naive and antigen-experienced compartments. Total diversity estimates from one million sequenced T cells were considered lower bounds and underestimates. The percentage of naive T cells measured by flow cytometry correlated strongly with observed TCR beta diversity.

The library was built by means of 5' RACE. The sequencing machine was an Illumina HiSeq 2500. A second PCR of about 6 to 12 cycles was run with a J-beta primer mix and a sample-barcoded 5' primer. A template-switch 5' adaptor carrying 12 random nucleotides introduced a unique molecular identifier onto each TCR beta cDNA molecule. Each sample yielded at least 2.5 million CDR3-containing paired-end reads. First-strand cDNA was synthesized from all RNA with the Mint cDNA synthesis kit, primed by a TRBC-specific oligonucleotide. Following uracil-DNA glycosylase treatment, a first 18-cycle PCR with universal primers M1SS and BC2_uni_R was performed on all cDNA. Concerning the study's data processing: Each sample was normalized by randomly selecting 1 million high-quality reads, each carrying a distinct molecular identifier. Reads sharing molecular identifiers were discarded rather than binned into consensus sequences. CDR3 identification, clonotype clustering and error correction used MiTCR with a Q25 quality threshold and the strictest error-elimination algorithm. A nonparametric unseen species model with Euler transformation was used to estimate lower-bound total TCR beta diversity. TCRdb applied fastp at Q25 and MiXCR to the public reads, then kept only in-frame beta chains. Entries that share a CDR3 protein sequence are merged under the most common genes and DNA. These V and J calls rely on TCRdb rather than the paper's analysis. The sample profile shows 710,000 or so distinct CDR3 sequences; approximately 21% of them were found once. The top ten hold 20% to 25% of the sample.

CDR1 and CDR2, looked up from the germline V gene, are SQVTM and ANQGSEA. There are 15 amino acids in the CDR3, from cysteine to phenylalanine inclusive. Kept here is only the CDR3 DNA, which spans 45 bases and is read in frame from base 1. The donors were 40 or so Caucasian individuals from Russia, aged 6 to 90 years, who were systemically healthy. Each donor gave 9 to 10 milliliters of peripheral blood, collected into EDTA-treated Vacutainer tubes. Ficoll-Paque density-gradient centrifugation was used to isolate PBMCs, with at least 7 million per sample. Trizol reagent was used to extract total RNA from the PBMCs, yielding at least 5.5 micrograms per sample. The percentages of naive CD45RAhigh/CD27high T cells were determined by flow cytometry on a PBMC aliquot from every donor.

Sequenced input: blood. This receptor was identified in an older man in good health. Here the chain combines TRBV29-1 and TRBJ1-2; 12 of the junction bases match TRBD1. The CDR3 amino acid sequence is: CSVSGTGGFNYGYAF. At the DNA level, the sequence is TGCAGCGTTAGTGGGACAGGGGGCTTCAACTATGGCTACGCCTTC.